Listed below are T cell receptor beta chains from one sample, sequenced in a study of blood T cell repertoires in COVID-19. Data came from immunoSEQ multiplex PCR; TCRdb stores just in-frame clones and leaves some out. Among 93,000 or so clones listed, about 85% were seen once. The sample was peripheral blood. The receptors shown here come from a man aged 50 to 60 in a cohort sampled during active COVID-19. Both conserved end residues are part of each CDR3. The D gene is left open where the match is weak. A clone size is listed for some rows: how often the clone was seen (once, few, many), or a class if it is expanded.

>.|TRBD1|TRBJ1-3|TRBV6-6
TGTGCCAGCAGTTACCCCCGACAGGGAGGAAACACCATATATTTT
CASSYPRQGGNTIYF
>.|TRBD1|TRBJ2-7|TRBV10-1
TGCGCCAGCAGTGAGACTCGGGACAGTTCTGACTCCTACGAGCAGTACTTC
CASSETRDSSDSYEQYF
>.|.|TRBJ1-2|TRBV7-9
TGTGCCAGCAGCTTAGCGCGGCCTAGTAGTGGCTACACCTTC
CASSLARPSSGYTF
>.|TRBD1|TRBJ2-7|TRBV13
TGTGCCAGCAGCTTTGACCGGGACAGGGGGCGCGAGCAGTACTTC
CASSFDRDRGREQYF
>.|.|TRBJ1-4|TRBV19
TGTGCCAGTAGTATGGGAGGCGAAAAACTGTTTTTT
CASSMGGEKLFF
>.|TRBD1|TRBJ2-7|TRBV2
TGTGCCAGCTTAGCAGGACAGGGACCTTCCTACGAGCAGTACTTC
CASLAGQGPSYEQYF
>medium-sized|.|TRBJ1-5|TRBV12-3/TRBV12-4
TGTGCCAGCAGTTTACGGGGGAATCAGCCCCAGCATTTT
CASSLRGNQPQHF
>few|.|TRBJ2-2|TRBV3-1/TRBV3-2
TGTGCCAGCAGCCAAGATCTCAACACCGGGGAGCTGTTTTTT
CASSQDLNTGELFF
>.|TRBD1|TRBJ1-5|TRBV5-1
TGCGCCAGCAGCCCCGGGACAGGGGGCAATCAGCCCCAGCATTTT
CASSPGTGGNQPQHF
>.|.|TRBJ2-5|TRBV11-3
TGTGCCAGCAGCCCCCCCGACACTGAGACCCAGTACTTC
CASSPPDTETQYF
>.|.|TRBJ2-1|TRBV4-1
TGCGCCAGCAGCCAAGGAGCTTACAATGAGCAGTTCTTC
CASSQGAYNEQFF
>.|.|TRBJ1-2|TRBV18
TGTGCCAGCTCACCAAGCCAGGGATTTGGAGGCTACACCTTC
CASSPSQGFGGYTF
>.|.|TRBJ2-5|TRBV6-2/TRBV6-3
TGTGCCAGCAGTTATGGCGGGGCGCAAGAGACCCAGTACTTC
CASSYGGAQETQYF
>.|.|TRBJ1-2|TRBV6-4
TGTGCCAGCAGTGACTTCCCGTCGGGGTTTGGTGGCTACACCTTC
CASSDFPSGFGGYTF
>.|TRBD1|TRBJ2-5|TRBV5-8
TGTGCCAGCAGCTTGGGCGACAGGGACCAAGAGACCCAGTACTTC
CASSLGDRDQETQYF
>.|.|TRBJ2-5|TRBV7-9
TGTGCCAGCAGCTTAGATCAGCTCGTGCCGGGAGAGACCCAGTACTTC
CASSLDQLVPGETQYF
>.|TRBD1|TRBJ1-6|TRBV5-1
TGCGCCAGCAGGGACCCAGGGGGAGGAAATTCACCCCTCCACTTT
CASRDPGGGNSPLHF
>.|TRBD2|TRBJ2-2|TRBV4-3
TGCGCCAGCAGCCAAGAGAATGGCGGGGGGAACACCGGGGAGCTGTTTTTT
CASSQENGGGNTGELFF
>.|TRBD2|TRBJ2-1|TRBV2
TGTGCCAGCAGTGGACTAGCGGGCCCAGGCGGTGAGCAGTTCTTC
CASSGLAGPGGEQFF
>.|TRBD2|TRBJ2-1|TRBV28
TGTGCCAGCAGCACAAGCGGGGGGTACTACAATGAGCAGTTCTTC
CASSTSGGYYNEQFF
>once|.|TRBJ1-1|TRBV20-1
TGCAGTGCTTCCCGTACGCGGGAAGCTTTCTTT
CSASRTREAFF
>.|.|TRBJ1-1|TRBV29-1
TGCAGCGTTGTACCCCCTGGGCACACTGAAGCTTTCTTT
CSVVPPGHTEAFF
>.|TRBD1|TRBJ1-2|TRBV6-5
TGTGCCAGCAGCCCGGGACAGGCCCTCTATGGCTACACCTTC
CASSPGQALYGYTF
>.|TRBD1|TRBJ2-3|TRBV28
TGTGCCAGCCGGACAGGGGATGAGGGCGCAGATACGCAGTATTTT
CASRTGDEGADTQYF
>.|.|TRBJ1-1|TRBV6-5
TGTGCCAGCAGCTCCGCCAGTGGCACTGAAGCTTTCTTT
CASSSASGTEAFF
>.|TRBD2|TRBJ2-1|TRBV6-6
TGTGCCAGCAACGAAGCGGGGGGGACGTTCAATGAGCAGTTCTTC
CASNEAGGTFNEQFF
>.|.|TRBJ1-6|TRBV9
TGTGCCAGCAGCGTAGGTAGCACCGATTCACCCCTCCACTTT
CASSVGSTDSPLHF
>.|TRBD1|TRBJ1-6|TRBV13
TGTGCCAGCAGCTTGGGACAGGGAAATTCACCCCTCCACTTT
CASSLGQGNSPLHF
>.|.|TRBJ2-1|TRBV7-8
TGTGCCAGCAGCTTAGGGACACGGCGCCCCAATGAGCAGTTCTTC
CASSLGTRRPNEQFF
>.|.|TRBJ2-2|TRBV6-5
TGTGCCAGCAGCCATTCCGGGGAGCTGTTTTTT
CASSHSGELFF
>.|TRBD2|TRBJ2-5|TRBV9
TGTGCCAGCAGCGGGACTAGCGGGCAAGAGACCCAGTACTTC
CASSGTSGQETQYF
>few|TRBD1|TRBJ1-1|TRBV29-1
TGCAGCGTTGAAGGGAGCTCGACAGGGGGCGAAAAAGCTTTCTTT
CSVEGSSTGGEKAFF
>.|.|TRBJ2-1|TRBV28
TGTGCCAGCAGTTCGACAGTGTCCCCCTACAATGAGCAGTTCTTC
CASSSTVSPYNEQFF
>.|TRBD2|TRBJ2-3|TRBV5-4
TGTGCCGGTGGCCAGCGGGGGGTCAAAGATACGCAGTATTTT
CAGGQRGVKDTQYF
>.|.|TRBJ1-5|TRBV19
TGTGCCAGTAGTATTGACAGGTGGAATCAGCCCCAGCATTTT
CASSIDRWNQPQHF
>.|.|TRBJ2-5|TRBV28
TGTGCCAGCAGTTACAGGGGCCCCGGGGGGACCCAGTACTTC
CASSYRGPGGTQYF
>.|.|TRBJ1-2|TRBV20-1
TGCAGTGCTAGTGTATGGGGGGGCGAATATGGCTACACCTTC
CSASVWGGEYGYTF
>once|.|TRBJ1-6|TRBV6-5
TGTGCCAGCAGTTACGCGGCAGGGGTCAATTCACCCCTCCACTTT
CASSYAAGVNSPLHF
>.|.|TRBJ2-4|TRBV29-1
TGCAGCGTTGATACAACCAAAAACATTCAGTACTTC
CSVDTTKNIQYF
>.|.|TRBJ1-5|TRBV21-1
TGTGCCAGCAGCAAACGTAACAGGGAGAGGGGCAATCAGCCCCAGCATTTT
CASSKRNRERGNQPQHF
>.|TRBD2|TRBJ2-3|TRBV9
TGTGCCAGCAGCCCAACCGAGGGGCGGGGGGGCCCGGATACGCAGTATTTT
CASSPTEGRGGPDTQYF
>once|TRBD1|TRBJ2-1|TRBV5-6
TGTGCCAGCAGCTTGAGCATCGGACAGGGGTCGTTCTTC
CASSLSIGQGSFF
>.|.|TRBJ1-6|TRBV6-1
TGTGCCAGCAGTGAACAGGGTATCAATTCACCCCTCCACTTT
CASSEQGINSPLHF
>.|.|TRBJ2-5|TRBV2
TGTGCCAGCAGTGCGTTCCGGGAGACCCAGTACTTC
CASSAFRETQYF
>few|TRBD2|TRBJ2-2|TRBV7-2
TGTGCCAGCAGAGCGGGGGGGACGAACACCGGGGAGCTGTTTTTT
CASRAGGTNTGELFF
>.|.|TRBJ2-5|TRBV5-4
TGTGCCAGCAGCTCTCAAGGGACAAAGACCCAGTACTTC
CASSSQGTKTQYF
>.|.|TRBJ1-2|TRBV12-3/TRBV12-4
TGTGCCAGCAGAGTCGACGGCGGCTATGGCTACACCTTC
CASRVDGGYGYTF
>.|TRBD1|TRBJ1-1|TRBV18
TGTGCCAGCTTAGACGGACAGGGGGCTCATCTGGGCACTGAAGCTTTCTTT
CASLDGQGAHLGTEAFF
>.|.|TRBJ2-5|TRBV7-6
TGTGCCAGCAGCTTAGTTTCCGCAGGGGGGACGGAGACCCAGTACTTC
CASSLVSAGGTETQYF
>.|.|TRBJ2-5|TRBV2
TGTGCCAGCAGTTCCCCGGGGTCCCAAGAGACCCAGTACTTC
CASSSPGSQETQYF
>.|.|TRBJ2-7|TRBV5-6
TGTGCCAGCAGCTTGGTCGGGGGAACCTACGAGCAGTACTTC
CASSLVGGTYEQYF
>.|.|TRBJ2-6|TRBV18
TGTGCCAGCTCACTCGCGGGGCAGGGAAGCTCTGGGGCCAACGTCCTGACTTTC
CASSLAGQGSSGANVLTF